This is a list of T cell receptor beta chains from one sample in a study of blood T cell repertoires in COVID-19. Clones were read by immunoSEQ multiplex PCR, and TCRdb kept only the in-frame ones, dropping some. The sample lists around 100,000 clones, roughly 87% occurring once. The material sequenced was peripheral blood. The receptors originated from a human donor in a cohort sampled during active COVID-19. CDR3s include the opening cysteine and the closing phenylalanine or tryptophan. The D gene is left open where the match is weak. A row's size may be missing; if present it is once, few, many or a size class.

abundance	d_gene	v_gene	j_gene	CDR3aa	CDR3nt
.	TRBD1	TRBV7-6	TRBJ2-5	CASSLWTGEQGRETQYF	TGTGCCAGCAGCTTATGGACCGGTGAACAGGGGCGTGAGACCCAGTACTTC
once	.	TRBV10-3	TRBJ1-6	CAISGGKGDSYNSPLHF	TGTGCCATCAGTGGAGGTAAAGGGGACTCCTATAATTCACCCCTCCACTTT
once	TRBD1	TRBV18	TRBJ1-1	CASSPLQGGRTEAFF	TGTGCCAGCTCACCGTTACAGGGGGGGAGGACTGAAGCTTTCTTT
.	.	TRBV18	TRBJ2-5	CASSPMEEGTQYF	TGTGCCAGCTCACCAATGGAAGAGGGGACCCAGTACTTC
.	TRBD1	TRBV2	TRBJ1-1	CASTDVGQGNTEAFF	TGTGCCAGCACCGACGTCGGACAGGGCAACACTGAAGCTTTCTTT
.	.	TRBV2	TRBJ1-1	CASSAEGGDTEAFF	TGTGCCAGCAGTGCTGAGGGGGGGGACACTGAAGCTTTCTTT
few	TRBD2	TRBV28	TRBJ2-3	CASTLALAGGGDTQYF	TGTGCCAGCACTTTAGCCTTAGCGGGGGGGGGAGATACGCAGTATTTT
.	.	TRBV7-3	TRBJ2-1	CASSATRQGPNEQFF	TGTGCCAGCAGCGCTACAAGGCAGGGCCCCAATGAGCAGTTCTTC
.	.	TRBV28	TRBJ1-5	CASSLSRRGNQPQHF	TGTGCCAGCAGTTTGAGCCGCAGGGGCAATCAGCCCCAGCATTTT
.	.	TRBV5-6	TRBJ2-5	CASSRGFQETQYF	TGTGCCAGCAGCAGGGGATTCCAAGAGACCCAGTACTTC
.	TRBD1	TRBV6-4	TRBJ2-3	CASSDTGTGGRDTQYF	TGTGCCAGCAGTGATACCGGGACAGGGGGCAGAGATACGCAGTATTTT
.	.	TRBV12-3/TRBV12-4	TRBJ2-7	CASSHGTFREQYF	TGTGCCAGCAGTCATGGGACATTCCGGGAGCAGTACTTC
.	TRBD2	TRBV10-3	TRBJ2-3	CAISELAGESDTQYF	TGTGCCATCAGTGAGCTGGCGGGAGAGAGCGATACGCAGTATTTT
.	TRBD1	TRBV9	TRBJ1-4	CASSALTGVNEKLFF	TGTGCCAGCAGCGCGTTGACAGGGGTAAATGAAAAACTGTTTTTT
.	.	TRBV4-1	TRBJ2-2	CASGGFTGELFF	TGCGCCAGCGGGGGGTTCACCGGGGAGCTGTTTTTT
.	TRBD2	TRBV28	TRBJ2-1	CASSPQGGLAGANEQFF	TGTGCCAGCAGTCCTCAGGGGGGACTAGCGGGAGCCAATGAGCAGTTCTTC
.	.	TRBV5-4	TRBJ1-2	CASRDSINYGYTF	TGTGCCAGCAGGGACAGCATTAACTATGGCTACACCTTC
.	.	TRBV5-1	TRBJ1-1	CASSSRTTMNTEAFF	TGCGCCAGCAGCTCAAGGACAACTATGAACACTGAAGCTTTCTTT
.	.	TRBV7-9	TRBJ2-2	CASRGQTNTGELFF	TGTGCCAGCAGAGGACAGACGAACACCGGGGAGCTGTTTTTT
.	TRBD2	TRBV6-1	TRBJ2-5	CASSLAGGQETQYF	TGTGCCAGCAGTCTAGCGGGGGGACAAGAGACCCAGTACTTC
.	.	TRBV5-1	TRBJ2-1	CASSLGTNSAEQFF	TGCGCCAGCAGCTTGGGAACGAATTCCGCGGAGCAGTTCTTC
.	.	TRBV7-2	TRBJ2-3	CASSLVRNTQYF	TGTGCCAGCAGCTTAGTGCGGAATACGCAGTATTTT
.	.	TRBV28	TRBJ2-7	CASSFGYSYEQYF	TGTGCCAGCAGTTTCGGTTACTCCTACGAGCAGTACTTC
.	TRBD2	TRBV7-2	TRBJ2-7	CASSWGLAGYEQYF	TGTGCCAGCAGCTGGGGACTAGCGGGATACGAGCAGTACTTC
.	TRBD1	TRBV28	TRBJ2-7	CASNPQGAGAYEQYF	TGTGCCAGCAACCCACAGGGGGCCGGGGCCTACGAGCAGTACTTC
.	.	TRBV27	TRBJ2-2	CASRSQGFTGELFF	TGTGCCAGCAGATCTCAGGGATTTACCGGGGAGCTGTTTTTT
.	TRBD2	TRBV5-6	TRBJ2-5	CASSLGYGGGGEETQYF	TGTGCCAGCAGCTTGGGCTATGGCGGGGGGGGCGAAGAGACCCAGTACTTC
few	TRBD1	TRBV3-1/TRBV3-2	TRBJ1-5	CASSAQGAGNQPQHF	TGTGCCAGCAGCGCACAGGGGGCTGGAAATCAGCCCCAGCATTTT
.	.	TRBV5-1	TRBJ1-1	CASSFQGGSAEAFF	TGCGCCAGCAGCTTTCAGGGTGGATCCGCTGAAGCTTTCTTT
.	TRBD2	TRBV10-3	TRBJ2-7	CAISGTSGGIYEQYF	TGTGCCATCAGTGGGACTAGCGGGGGAATCTACGAGCAGTACTTC
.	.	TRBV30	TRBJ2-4	CAWRGAPGGIQYF	TGTGCCTGGAGGGGGGCCCCGGGCGGCATTCAGTACTTC
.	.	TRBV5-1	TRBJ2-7	CASSLQRGMGVSYEQYF	TGCGCCAGCAGCTTACAAAGAGGAATGGGAGTCTCCTACGAGCAGTACTTC
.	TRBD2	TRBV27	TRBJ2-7	CASSLAGVEQYF	TGTGCCAGCAGTTTAGCGGGGGTTGAGCAGTACTTC
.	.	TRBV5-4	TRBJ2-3	CASSTDRNTDTQYF	TGTGCCAGCAGCACCGACAGGAACACAGATACGCAGTATTTT
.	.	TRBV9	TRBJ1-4	CASSGRDNSEEKLFF	TGTGCCAGCAGCGGACGGGACAATTCGGAGGAAAAACTGTTTTTT